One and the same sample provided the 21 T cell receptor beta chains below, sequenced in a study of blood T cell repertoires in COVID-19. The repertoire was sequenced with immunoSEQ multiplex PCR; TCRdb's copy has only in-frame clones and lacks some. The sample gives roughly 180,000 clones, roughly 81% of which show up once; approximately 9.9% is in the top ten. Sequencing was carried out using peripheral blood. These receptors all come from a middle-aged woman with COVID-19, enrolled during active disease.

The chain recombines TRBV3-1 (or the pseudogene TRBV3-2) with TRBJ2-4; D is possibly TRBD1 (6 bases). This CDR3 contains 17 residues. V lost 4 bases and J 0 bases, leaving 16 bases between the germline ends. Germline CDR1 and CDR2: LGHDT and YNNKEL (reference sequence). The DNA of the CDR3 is TGTGCCAGCAGCCGAGTACAGGGTTCAATAGCCAAAAACATTCAGTACTTC. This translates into CASSRVQGSIAKNIQYF.

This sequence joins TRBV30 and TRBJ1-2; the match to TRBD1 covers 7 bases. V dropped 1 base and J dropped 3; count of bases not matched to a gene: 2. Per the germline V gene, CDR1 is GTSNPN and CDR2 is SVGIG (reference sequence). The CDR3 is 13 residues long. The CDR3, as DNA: TGTGCCTGGAGTGGGGGGACAGACTATGGCTACACCTTC. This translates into CAWSGGTDYGYTF.

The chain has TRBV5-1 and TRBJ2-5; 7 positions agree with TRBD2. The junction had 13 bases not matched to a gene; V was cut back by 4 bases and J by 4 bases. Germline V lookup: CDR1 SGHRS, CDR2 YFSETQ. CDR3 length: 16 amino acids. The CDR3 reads CASSPGRTPGGETQYF. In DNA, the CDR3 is TGCGCCAGCAGCCCGGGACGGACCCCGGGAGGAGAGACCCAGTACTTC.

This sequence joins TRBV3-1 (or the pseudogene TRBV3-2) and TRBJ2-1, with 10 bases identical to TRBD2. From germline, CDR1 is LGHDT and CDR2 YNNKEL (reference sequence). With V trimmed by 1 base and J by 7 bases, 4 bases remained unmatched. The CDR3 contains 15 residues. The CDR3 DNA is TGTGCCAGCAGCCAAGTGGGTAGCGGGAGGAATGAGCAGTTCTTC. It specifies CASSQVGSGRNEQFF.

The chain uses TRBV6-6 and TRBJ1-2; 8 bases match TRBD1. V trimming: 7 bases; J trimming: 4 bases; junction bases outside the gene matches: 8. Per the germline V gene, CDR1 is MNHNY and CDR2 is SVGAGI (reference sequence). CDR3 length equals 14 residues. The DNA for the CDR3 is TGTGCCAGCACCACACAGGGGGACGGCTATGGCTACACCTTC. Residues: CASTTQGDGYGYTF.

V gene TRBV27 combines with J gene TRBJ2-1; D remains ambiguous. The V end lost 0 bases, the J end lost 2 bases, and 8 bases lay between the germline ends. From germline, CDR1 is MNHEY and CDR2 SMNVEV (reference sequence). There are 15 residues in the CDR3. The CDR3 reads CASSLSIPAYNEQFF. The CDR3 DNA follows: TGTGCCAGCAGTTTATCGATTCCAGCCTACAATGAGCAGTTCTTC.

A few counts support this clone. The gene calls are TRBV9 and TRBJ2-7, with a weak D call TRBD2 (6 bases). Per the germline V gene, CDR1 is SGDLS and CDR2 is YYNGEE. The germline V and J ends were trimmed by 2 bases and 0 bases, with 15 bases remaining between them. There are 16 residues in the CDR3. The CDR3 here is CASSVSAGSNSYEQYF. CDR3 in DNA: TGTGCCAGCAGCGTTTCCGCCGGGAGTAACTCCTACGAGCAGTACTTC.

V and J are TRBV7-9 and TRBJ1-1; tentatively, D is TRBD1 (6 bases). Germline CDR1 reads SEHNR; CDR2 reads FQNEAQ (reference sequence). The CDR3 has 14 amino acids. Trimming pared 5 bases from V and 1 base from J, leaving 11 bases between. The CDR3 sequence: CASSTTGPNTEAFF. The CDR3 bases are TGTGCCAGCAGCACAACAGGGCCGAACACTGAAGCTTTCTTT.

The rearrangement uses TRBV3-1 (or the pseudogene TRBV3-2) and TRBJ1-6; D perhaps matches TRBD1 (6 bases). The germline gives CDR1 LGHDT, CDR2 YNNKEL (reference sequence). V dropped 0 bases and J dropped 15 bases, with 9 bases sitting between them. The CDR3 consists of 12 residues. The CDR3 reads CASSQDEGDLHF. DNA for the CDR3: TGTGCCAGCAGCCAAGACGAGGGGGACCTCCACTTT.

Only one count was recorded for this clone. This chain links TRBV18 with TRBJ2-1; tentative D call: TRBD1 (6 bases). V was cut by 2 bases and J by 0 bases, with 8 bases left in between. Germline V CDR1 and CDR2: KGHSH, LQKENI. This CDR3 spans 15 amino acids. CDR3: CASSPDRSSYNEQFF. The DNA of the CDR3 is TGTGCCAGCTCACCAGACAGGAGCTCCTACAATGAGCAGTTCTTC.

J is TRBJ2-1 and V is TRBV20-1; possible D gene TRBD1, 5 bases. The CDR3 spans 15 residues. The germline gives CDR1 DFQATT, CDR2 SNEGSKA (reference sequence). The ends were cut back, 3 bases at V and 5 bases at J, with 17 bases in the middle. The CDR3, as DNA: TGCAGTGCTAGTGGCTCGGTTGCAGGGCACAATGAGCAGTTCTTC. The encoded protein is CSASGSVAGHNEQFF.

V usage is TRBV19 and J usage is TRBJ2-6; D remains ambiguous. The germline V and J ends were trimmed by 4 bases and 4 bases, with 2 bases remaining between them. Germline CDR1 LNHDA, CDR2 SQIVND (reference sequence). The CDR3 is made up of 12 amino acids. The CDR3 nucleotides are TGTGCCAGTAGTACGGGGGCCAACGTCCTGACTTTC. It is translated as CASSTGANVLTF. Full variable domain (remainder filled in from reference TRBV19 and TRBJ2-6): DGGITQSPKYLFRKEGQNVTLSCEQNLNHDAMYWYRQDPGQGLRLIYYSQIVNDFQKGDIAEGYSVSREKKESFPLTVTSAQKNPTAFYLCASSTGANVLTFGAGSRLTVL.

The CDR3 DNA follows: TGTGCCAGCAGAAAGACAGGGCCGGGTGAAAAACTGTTTTTT. Its protein is CASRKTGPGEKLFF. The chain couples TRBV27 to TRBJ1-4, with 7 positions matching TRBD1. V lost 6 bases to trimming and J lost 7 bases; unmatched junction nucleotides: 8. This CDR3 has 14 residues. Germline loops: CDR1 MNHEY, CDR2 SMNVEV (reference sequence).

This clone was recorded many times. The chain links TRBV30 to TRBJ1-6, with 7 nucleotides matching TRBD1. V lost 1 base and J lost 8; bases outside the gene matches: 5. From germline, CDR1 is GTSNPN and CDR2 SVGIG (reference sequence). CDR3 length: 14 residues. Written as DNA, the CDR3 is TGTGCCTGGAGTGGAGACAGGGCCGATTCACCCCTCCACTTT. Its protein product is CAWSGDRADSPLHF. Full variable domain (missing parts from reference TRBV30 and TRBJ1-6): SQTIHQWPATLVQPVGSPLSLECTVEGTSNPNLYWYRQAAGRGLQLLFYSVGIGQISSEVPQNLSASRPQDRQFILSSKKLLLSDSGFYLCAWSGDRADSPLHFGNGTRLTVT.

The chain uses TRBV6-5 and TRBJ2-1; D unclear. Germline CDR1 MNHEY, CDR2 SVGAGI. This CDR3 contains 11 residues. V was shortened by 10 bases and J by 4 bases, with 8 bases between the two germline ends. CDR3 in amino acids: CAISVYNEQFF. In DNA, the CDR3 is TGTGCCATCAGCGTGTACAATGAGCAGTTCTTC.

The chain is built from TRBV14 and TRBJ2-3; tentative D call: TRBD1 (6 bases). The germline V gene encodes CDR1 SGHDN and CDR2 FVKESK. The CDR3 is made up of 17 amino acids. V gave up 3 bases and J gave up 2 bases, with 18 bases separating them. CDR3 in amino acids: CASSQGRTVLLTDTQYF. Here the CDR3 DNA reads TGTGCCAGCAGCCAGGGCAGGACAGTCCTACTCACAGATACGCAGTATTTT.

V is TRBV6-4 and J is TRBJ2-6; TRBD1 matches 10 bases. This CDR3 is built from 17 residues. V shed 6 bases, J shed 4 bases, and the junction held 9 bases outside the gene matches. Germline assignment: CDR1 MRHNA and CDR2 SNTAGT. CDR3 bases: TGTGCCAGCAGAAAGACAGGGGGCGCTTTGGGGGCCAACGTCCTGACTTTC. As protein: CASRKTGGALGANVLTF.

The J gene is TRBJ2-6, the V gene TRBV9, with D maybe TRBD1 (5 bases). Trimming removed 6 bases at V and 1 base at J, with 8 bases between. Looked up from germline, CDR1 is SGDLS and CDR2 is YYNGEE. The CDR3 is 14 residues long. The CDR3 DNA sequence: TGTGCCAGCACCCAGGGTTCTGGGGCCAACGTCCTGACTTTC. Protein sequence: CASTQGSGANVLTF. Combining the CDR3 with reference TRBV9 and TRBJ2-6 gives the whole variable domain DSGVTQTPKHLITATGQRVTLRCSPRSGDLSVYWYQQSLDQGLQFLIQYYNGEERAKGNILERFSAQQFPDLHSELNLSSLELGDSALYFCASTQGSGANVLTFGAGSRLTVL.

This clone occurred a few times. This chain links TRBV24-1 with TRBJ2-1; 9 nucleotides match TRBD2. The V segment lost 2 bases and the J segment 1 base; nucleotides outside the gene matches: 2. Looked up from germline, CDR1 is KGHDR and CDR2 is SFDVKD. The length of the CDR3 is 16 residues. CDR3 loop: CATSDSGLASYNEQFF. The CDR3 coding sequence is TGTGCCACCAGTGATTCGGGACTAGCTTCCTACAATGAGCAGTTCTTC.

CDR3 protein: CASSEDREDTEAFF. CDR3 bases: TGTGCCAGCAGTGAGGACAGGGAAGATACTGAAGCTTTCTTT. The rearrangement uses TRBV6-1 and TRBJ1-1, with 8 positions matching TRBD1. The V gene's germline CDR1 is MNHNS and CDR2 SASEGT. The CDR3 is 14 residues long. J was trimmed by 5 bases and V by 3 bases; bases with no gene match: 5.

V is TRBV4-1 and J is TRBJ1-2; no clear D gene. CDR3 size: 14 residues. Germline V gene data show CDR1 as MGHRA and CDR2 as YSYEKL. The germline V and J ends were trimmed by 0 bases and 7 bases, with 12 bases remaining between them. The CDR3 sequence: CASSQDSGLGGYTF. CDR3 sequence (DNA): TGCGCCAGCAGCCAAGATTCGGGGTTGGGTGGCTACACCTTC.